A single sample gave rise to the 16 T cell receptor beta chains below, sequenced in a study of Graves' ophthalmopathy and Graves' hyperthyroidism. As the template, RNA transcripts were used to amplify TCR beta CDR3 regions. HTBI primers were employed in first-round RT-PCR, then a second-round multiplex PCR followed. TCRdb re-analysed the multiplex PCR reads in MiXCR, keeping a single row per CDR3 protein. The sample contains over 150,000 distinct CDR3 sequences, approximately 38% of which appear only once. Sequences were obtained from peripheral blood. The receptors here all came from a woman aged 40-49 years with Graves' ophthalmopathy.

This clonotype was counted a single time. V and J are TRBV6-2 or TRBV6-3 and TRBJ1-1; TRBD1 might be the D (5 bases). Germline values: CDR1 MNHEY, CDR2 SVGEGT. The CDR3 is 15 amino acids. Trimming took off 7 bases at V and 1 base at J, with 16 bases between the two ends. The CDR3 DNA follows: TGTGCCAGCATCCTCCGGGGACCGCGGAACACTGAAGCTTTCTTT. Its protein is CASILRGPRNTEAFF.

This clonotype was seen many times. The V gene is TRBV27, the J gene TRBJ2-7; D remains ambiguous. The CDR3 sequence is 11 residues long. Germline CDR1 reads MNHEY; CDR2 reads SMNVEV (reference sequence). Trimming took 3 bases from V and 3 from J, leaving 3 bases between them. In nucleotides, the CDR3 is TGTGCCAGCAGTTTTGGCTACGAGCAGTACTTC. Translated: CASSFGYEQYF.

The sample holds many counts of this clonotype. One end of the junction does not line up with germline, which may come from a read error. This chain uses TRBV6-2 or TRBV6-3 with TRBJ1-1; no clear D gene. Germline loops: CDR1 MNHEY, CDR2 SVGEGT. This CDR3 region has 15 residues. CDR3 nucleotides: TGTGCCAGCAGTTACGGATTGGGGAAGGGCACTGAAGCTCTCTTT. It is translated as CASSYGLGKGTEALF.

The CDR3 spells CASSWRSGETQYF. As DNA, the CDR3 is TGCGCCAGCAGCTGGCGTAGCGGAGAGACCCAGTACTTC. J is TRBJ2-5 and V is TRBV5-1, with D possibly matching TRBD2 (6 bases). This CDR3 spans 13 amino acids. CDR1 and CDR2 from the germline V gene are SGHRS and YFSETQ. The V end lost 3 bases, the J end lost 4 bases, and 10 bases lay between the germline ends.

This clonotype was counted ten times or more. This chain joins TRBV2 and TRBJ2-7; perhaps TRBD2 as D (5 bases). Between the trimmed V and J ends, which lost 1 base and 1 base, there was a span of 11 bases. Germline V CDR1 and CDR2: SNHLY, FYNNEI. CDR3 size: 15 residues. CDR3 amino acids: CASSEGAGPSYEQYF. CDR3 in DNA: TGTGCCAGCAGTGAAGGTGCGGGCCCTTCCTACGAGCAGTACTTC.

This clonotype came up many times. The genes are TRBV20-1 and TRBJ1-6; tentatively, D is TRBD1 (6 bases). Looked up from germline, CDR1 is DFQATT and CDR2 is SNEGSKA (reference sequence). Trimming stripped 6 bases from V and 9 bases from J, with 18 bases between. The CDR3 is 14 residues long. The CDR3 DNA sequence: TGCAGTGCCAGGCCGACAGGTGTCGGTTCACCCCTCCACTTT. This encodes CSARPTGVGSPLHF.

This clonotype has a count of ten or more. This chain links TRBV30 with TRBJ2-2, with 7 bases that match TRBD2. The germline CDR1 and CDR2 sequences are GTSNPN and SVGIG (reference sequence). The CDR3 is made up of 15 amino acids. Trimming removed 1 base from V and 4 bases from J; junction bases left unmatched: 6. The chain's CDR3 is CAWSEGGRGTGELFF. CDR3 sequence (DNA): TGTGCCTGGAGTGAGGGAGGGAGAGGCACCGGGGAGCTGTTTTTT.

The chain employs TRBV18 and TRBJ2-5, with a possible D match to TRBD1 (6 bases). Germline lookup yields CDR1 KGHSH and CDR2 LQKENI. The CDR3 length is 15 residues. V was trimmed by 0 bases and J by 7 bases, leaving 15 bases between them. CDR3: CASSPPGTSERTQYF. The CDR3, as DNA: TGTGCCAGCTCACCACCCGGGACAAGTGAGAGGACCCAGTACTTC.

The CDR3 region has the DNA TGTGCCAGCAGTTACGGTGGGGGGGGCCTCAATGTCCAAGAGACCCAGTACTTC. Amino acid sequence: CASSYGGGGLNVQETQYF. V usage is TRBV6-5 and J usage is TRBJ2-5, with D perhaps TRBD2 (7 bases). With 2 bases removed from V and 1 base from J, the gap between germline ends came to 20 bases. Germline V gene data show CDR1 as MNHEY and CDR2 as SVGAGI. This CDR3 contains 18 residues.

There are many counts of this clonotype. The rearrangement joins TRBV9 to TRBJ1-1, with D possibly matching TRBD1 (6 bases). The CDR3 totals 14 residues. Trimming took off 0 bases at V and 6 bases at J, with 12 bases between the two ends. The germline gives CDR1 SGDLS, CDR2 YYNGEE. The CDR3 region has the DNA TGTGCCAGCAGCGTAGTGTACAGGGAGTCTGAAGCTTTCTTT. Protein: CASSVVYRESEAFF.

This clonotype was recorded at least ten times. The chain links TRBV2 to TRBJ2-4, with D perhaps TRBD1 (5 bases). Trimming took 7 bases from V and 0 from J, leaving 10 bases between them. There are 14 residues in the CDR3. CDR1 and CDR2 (germline): SNHLY, FYNNEI. As DNA, the CDR3 is TGTGCCAGCATCGTGGGGCTAGCCAAAAACATTCAGTACTTC. It codes for CASIVGLAKNIQYF.

This clonotype has ten or more counts. V is TRBV27 and J is TRBJ1-5; D not resolved. The length of the CDR3 is 19 residues. Germline values: CDR1 MNHEY, CDR2 SMNVEV (reference sequence). The germline V and J ends were trimmed by 2 bases and 3 bases, with 23 bases remaining between them. The CDR3 loop reads CASSLRILGRPSNNQPQHF. CDR3 nucleotide sequence: TGTGCCAGCAGTTTACGAATTCTCGGCAGGCCAAGTAACAATCAGCCCCAGCATTTT.

The genes are TRBV6-1 and TRBJ1-1; D gene unclear. Deletions cut 6 bases from V and 0 bases from J, with 11 bases between. Germline assignment: CDR1 MNHNS and CDR2 SASEGT. The CDR3 has 14 residues. The CDR3 loop is CASRSTGMNTEAFF. The CDR3 DNA reads TGTGCCAGCAGGTCGACCGGTATGAACACTGAAGCTTTCTTT.

At least ten counts were recorded for this clonotype. The V call is TRBV6-5, the J call TRBJ2-2; D may correspond to TRBD1 or TRBD2 (5 bases each). The CDR3 extends over 13 amino acids. Germline lookup yields CDR1 MNHEY and CDR2 SVGAGI. Trimming took 5 bases from V and 6 from J, leaving 10 bases between them. The CDR3 coding sequence is TGTGCCAGCAGTCGTGAGGGGCCCGGGGAGCTGTTTTTT. This encodes CASSREGPGELFF.

At least ten counts were recorded for this clonotype. CDR3 DNA: TGCAGTGCTAGAGATCGGGAGCAAGTCCTCTACGAGCAGTACTTC. Encoded protein: CSARDREQVLYEQYF. V gene TRBV20-1 combines with J gene TRBJ2-7; tentatively, D is TRBD2 (6 bases). The CDR3 sequence is 15 residues long. The ends were cut back, 0 bases at V and 3 bases at J, with 15 bases in the middle. The V gene's germline CDR1 is DFQATT and CDR2 SNEGSKA (reference sequence).

This clonotype was counted many times. The rearrangement joins TRBV5-1 to TRBJ2-5; D is ambiguous. This CDR3 is 12 amino acids long. Trimming stripped 1 base from V and 3 bases from J, with 4 bases between. Germline V lookup: CDR1 SGHRS, CDR2 YFSETQ. CDR3 in amino acids: CASSLLEETQYF. The CDR3, as DNA: TGCGCCAGCAGCTTGTTAGAAGAGACCCAGTACTTC.